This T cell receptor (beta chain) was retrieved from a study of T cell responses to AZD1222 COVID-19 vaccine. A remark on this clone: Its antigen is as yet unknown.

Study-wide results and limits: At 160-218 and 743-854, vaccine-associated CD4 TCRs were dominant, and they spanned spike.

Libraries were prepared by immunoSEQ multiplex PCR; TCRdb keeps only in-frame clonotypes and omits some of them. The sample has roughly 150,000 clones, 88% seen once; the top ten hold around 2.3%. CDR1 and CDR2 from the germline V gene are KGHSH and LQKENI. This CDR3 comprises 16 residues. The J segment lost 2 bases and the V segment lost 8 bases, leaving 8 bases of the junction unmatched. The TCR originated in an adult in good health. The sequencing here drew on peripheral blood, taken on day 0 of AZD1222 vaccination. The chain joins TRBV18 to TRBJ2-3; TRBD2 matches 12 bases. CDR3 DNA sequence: TGTGCCAGCGTCGCCGGGACTAGCGGGCCCACAGATACGCAGTATTTT. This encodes CASVAGTSGPTDTQYF.